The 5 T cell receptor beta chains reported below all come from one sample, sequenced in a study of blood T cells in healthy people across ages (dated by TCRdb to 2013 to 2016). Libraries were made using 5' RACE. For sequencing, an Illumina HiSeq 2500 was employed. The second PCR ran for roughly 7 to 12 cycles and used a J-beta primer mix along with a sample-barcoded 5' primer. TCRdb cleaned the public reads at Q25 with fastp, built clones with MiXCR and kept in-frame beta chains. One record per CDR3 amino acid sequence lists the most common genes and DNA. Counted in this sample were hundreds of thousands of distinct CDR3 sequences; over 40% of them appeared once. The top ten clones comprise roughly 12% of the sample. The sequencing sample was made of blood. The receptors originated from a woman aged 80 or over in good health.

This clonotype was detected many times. The CDR3 sequence: CSARAGTGYEQYF. The CDR3 DNA reads as TGCAGTGCTCGGGCCGGGACAGGCTACGAGCAGTACTTC. This rearrangement joins TRBV20-1 to TRBJ2-7, with 8 bases aligning to TRBD1. Unmatched junction bases numbered 6, after V lost 5 bases and J lost 3 bases. Germline V CDR1 and CDR2: DFQATT, SNEGSKA (reference sequence). CDR3 length: 13 amino acids.

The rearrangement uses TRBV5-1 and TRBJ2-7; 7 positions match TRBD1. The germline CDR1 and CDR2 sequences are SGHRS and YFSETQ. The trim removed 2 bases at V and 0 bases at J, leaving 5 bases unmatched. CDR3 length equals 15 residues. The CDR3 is CASSLGQAFSYEQYF. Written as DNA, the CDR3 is TGCGCCAGCAGCTTAGGACAGGCCTTCTCCTACGAGCAGTACTTC. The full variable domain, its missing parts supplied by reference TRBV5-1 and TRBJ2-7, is KAGVTQTPRYLIKTRGQQVTLSCSPISGHRSVSWYQQTPGQGLQFLFEYFSETQRNKGNFPGRFSGRQFSNSRSEMNVSTLELGDSALYLCASSLGQAFSYEQYFGPGTRLTVT.

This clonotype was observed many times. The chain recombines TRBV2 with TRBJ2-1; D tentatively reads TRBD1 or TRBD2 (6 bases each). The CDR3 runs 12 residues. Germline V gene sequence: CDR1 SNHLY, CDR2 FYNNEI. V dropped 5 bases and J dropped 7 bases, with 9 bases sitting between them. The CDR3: CASSKGGNEQFF. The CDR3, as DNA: TGTGCCAGCAGTAAAGGGGGGAATGAGCAGTTCTTC. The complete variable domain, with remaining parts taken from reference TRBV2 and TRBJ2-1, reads EPEVTQTPSHQVTQMGQEVILRCVPISNHLYFYWYRQILGQKVEFLVSFYNNEISEKSEIFDDQFSVERPDGSNFTLKIRSTKLEDSAMYFCASSKGGNEQFFGPGTRLTVL.

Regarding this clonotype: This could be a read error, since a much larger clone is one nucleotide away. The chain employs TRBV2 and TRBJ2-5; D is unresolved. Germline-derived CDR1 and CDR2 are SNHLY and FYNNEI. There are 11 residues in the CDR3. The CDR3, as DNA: TGTGGCAGCAGTGTGGAACCGGAGCAGTACTTC. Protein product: CGSSVEPEQYF.

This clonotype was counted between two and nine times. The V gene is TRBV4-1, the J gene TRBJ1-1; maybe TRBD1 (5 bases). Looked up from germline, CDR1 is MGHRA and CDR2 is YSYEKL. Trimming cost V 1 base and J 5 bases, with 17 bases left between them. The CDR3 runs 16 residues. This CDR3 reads CASSQVDRLGRTEAFF. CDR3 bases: TGCGCCAGCAGCCAAGTCGACCGTCTGGGGCGGACTGAAGCTTTCTTT.